A single sample is the source of the 14 T cell receptor beta chains below, sequenced in a study of T cell clones after liver transplantation. Method: immunoSEQ multiplex PCR; TCRdb's copy keeps in-frame clones and lacks some. The repertoire includes tens of thousands of clones, approximately 82% of them detected once, and about 2.5% sits in the top ten. This specimen consisted of CD4+ T cells from blood, obtained at the 22-month timepoint. These receptors were collected from a human patient who received a liver transplant. Certain T cells may be donor cells from the graft.

This chain connects TRBV7-3 to TRBJ2-1; perhaps TRBD1 as D (5 bases). Germline CDR1 SGHTA, CDR2 FQGTGA. This CDR3 has 14 residues. V shed 1 base and J shed 6 bases, with 10 bases lying between them. This CDR3 reads CASSLIGQGNEQFF. The CDR3 nucleotides read TGTGCCAGCAGCTTAATTGGGCAGGGCAATGAGCAGTTCTTC.

This clone was observed a few times. V is TRBV7-2 and J is TRBJ2-7; D call uncertain. Trimming removed 4 bases from V and 4 bases from J, with 11 bases in between. In germline, CDR1 is SGHTA, CDR2 FQGNSA. The CDR3 runs to 13 residues. CDR3 bases: TGTGCCAGCAGCTACGGTGAGATTTACGAGCAGTACTTC. Encoded protein: CASSYGEIYEQYF.

The chain uses TRBV4-3 and TRBJ1-2; tentatively, D is TRBD1 (6 bases). Trimming removed 1 base at V and 6 bases at J, with 12 bases between. Germline lookup yields CDR1 LGHNA and CDR2 YSLEER. The CDR3 has 14 residues. The CDR3 coding sequence is TGCGCCAGCAGCCAAGTACAGGGTTTGGATGGCTACACCTTC. Translation gives CASSQVQGLDGYTF.

The chain uses TRBV6-5 and TRBJ1-6, with D possibly matching TRBD1 (5 bases). Germline values: CDR1 MNHEY, CDR2 SVGAGI. This CDR3 has 14 residues. The V and J ends lost 2 bases and 7 bases respectively, with 9 bases between them. The CDR3 region is CASSYRQGNSPLHF. The CDR3 DNA is TGTGCCAGCAGTTACAGGCAGGGAAATTCACCCCTCCACTTT.

This clone is a singleton in its sample. The chain couples TRBV18 to TRBJ2-3; tentatively, D is TRBD2 (6 bases). The ends were cut back, 3 bases at V and 0 bases at J, with 13 bases in the middle. The germline V gene encodes CDR1 KGHSH and CDR2 LQKENI. The CDR3 has 16 amino acids. In DNA, the CDR3 is TGTGCCAGCTCACCGCGGCCGGGGACTAGCACAGATACGCAGTATTTT. It is translated as CASSPRPGTSTDTQYF. The full variable domain, in which reference TRBV18 and TRBJ2-3 provide the parts outside the CDR3, is NAGVMQNPRHLVRRRGQEARLRCSPMKGHSHVYWYRQLPEEGLKFMVYLQKENIIDESGMPKERFSAEFPKEGPSILRIQQVVRGDSAAYFCASSPRPGTSTDTQYFGPGTRLTVL.

This chain links TRBV5-1 with TRBJ1-2; TRBD1 matches at 7 bases. Per germline, CDR1 SGHRS and CDR2 YFSETQ. The CDR3 runs 13 residues. V dropped 4 bases and J dropped 3; count of bases not matched to a gene: 3. The CDR3 here is CASSPGQDYGYTF. CDR3 nucleotides: TGCGCCAGCAGCCCCGGACAGGACTATGGCTACACCTTC. The complete variable domain, with remaining parts taken from reference TRBV5-1 and TRBJ1-2, reads KAGVTQTPRYLIKTRGQQVTLSCSPISGHRSVSWYQQTPGQGLQFLFEYFSETQRNKGNFPGRFSGRQFSNSRSEMNVSTLELGDSALYLCASSPGQDYGYTFGSGTRLTVV.

The genes are TRBV4-1 and TRBJ1-3, with D perhaps matching TRBD1 (6 bases). The ends were cut back, 1 base at V and 4 bases at J, with 14 bases in the middle. In germline, CDR1 is MGHRA, CDR2 YSYEKL. This CDR3 contains 16 residues. CDR3 loop: CASSQVGQRGGNTIYF. CDR3 nucleotide sequence: TGCGCCAGCAGCCAAGTAGGACAGAGGGGAGGAAACACCATATATTTT.

This sequence joins TRBV7-3 and TRBJ2-1; D may be TRBD1 (5 bases). CDR3 length: 14 residues. V lost 5 bases and J 4 bases, leaving 12 bases between the germline ends. The germline gives CDR1 SGHTA, CDR2 FQGTGA. This CDR3 is CASSPQGGYNEQFF. CDR3 DNA sequence: TGTGCCAGCAGCCCTCAGGGTGGGTACAATGAGCAGTTCTTC.

The V and J genes are TRBV20-1 and TRBJ2-1, with D hard to call. Germline CDR1 DFQATT, CDR2 SNEGSKA (reference sequence). V was shortened by 8 bases and J by 10 bases, with 12 bases between the two germline ends. CDR3 size: 10 residues. Written as DNA, the CDR3 is TGCAGTCCGTGGGGAACGGAGCAGTTCTTC. It specifies CSPWGTEQFF.

The rearrangement joins TRBV29-1 to TRBJ2-6, with TRBD2 identical over 12 bases. Losses at the gene ends were 5 bases for V and 3 bases for J; bases not matched to a gene: 8. Germline CDR1 SQVTM, CDR2 ANQGSEA. CDR3 length: 17 residues. The CDR3 DNA sequence: TGCAGCGTTCGTCTAGGACTAGCGGGGATTGGGGCCAACGTCCTGACTTTC. It is translated as CSVRLGLAGIGANVLTF.

This clone was detected only once. The CDR3 coding sequence is TGTGCCAGCAGCGGCGAACAGACTAGCGGGAGGCCCTATTTT. Its translation is CASSGEQTSGRPYF. The chain uses TRBV9 and TRBJ2-3, with TRBD2 matching 13 bases. The CDR3 runs 14 residues. Germline-derived CDR1 and CDR2 are SGDLS and YYNGEE. J gave up 15 bases and V 3 bases, and 10 bases lay outside the gene matches.

The chain employs TRBV7-3 and TRBJ2-1; 10 nucleotides agree with TRBD2. The CDR3 consists of 17 residues. The V gene's germline CDR1 is SGHTA and CDR2 FQGTGA. J was trimmed by 8 bases and V by 2 bases; bases with no gene match: 12. CDR3 amino acids: CASSLGGLAGDTYEQFF. CDR3 sequence (DNA): TGTGCCAGCAGCTTAGGTGGGCTAGCGGGAGACACATATGAGCAGTTCTTC.

The chain couples TRBV2 to TRBJ1-2, with 7 bases identical to TRBD1. The CDR3 consists of 14 residues. The V segment lost 6 bases and the J segment 8 bases; nucleotides outside the gene matches: 12. Looked up from germline, CDR1 is SNHLY and CDR2 is FYNNEI. The CDR3 spells CASSPEGQLVGYTF. For the CDR3, the DNA is TGTGCCAGCAGCCCAGAGGGACAGCTAGTCGGCTACACCTTC.

This clone was recorded a few times. The chain carries TRBV19 and TRBJ2-2; D uncertain. The CDR3 covers 12 residues. The V end lost 7 bases, the J end lost 12 bases, and 15 bases lay between the germline ends. Germline V lookup: CDR1 LNHDA, CDR2 SQIVND (reference sequence). CDR3 sequence reads: CASIGFAGKLFF. Written as DNA, the CDR3 is TGTGCCAGTATCGGGTTTGCTGGGAAGCTGTTTTTT. The full variable domain, rest sourced from reference TRBV19 and TRBJ2-2, is DGGITQSPKYLFRKEGQNVTLSCEQNLNHDAMYWYRQDPGQGLRLIYYSQIVNDFQKGDIAEGYSVSREKKESFPLTVTSAQKNPTAFYLCASIGFAGKLFFGEGSRLTVL.